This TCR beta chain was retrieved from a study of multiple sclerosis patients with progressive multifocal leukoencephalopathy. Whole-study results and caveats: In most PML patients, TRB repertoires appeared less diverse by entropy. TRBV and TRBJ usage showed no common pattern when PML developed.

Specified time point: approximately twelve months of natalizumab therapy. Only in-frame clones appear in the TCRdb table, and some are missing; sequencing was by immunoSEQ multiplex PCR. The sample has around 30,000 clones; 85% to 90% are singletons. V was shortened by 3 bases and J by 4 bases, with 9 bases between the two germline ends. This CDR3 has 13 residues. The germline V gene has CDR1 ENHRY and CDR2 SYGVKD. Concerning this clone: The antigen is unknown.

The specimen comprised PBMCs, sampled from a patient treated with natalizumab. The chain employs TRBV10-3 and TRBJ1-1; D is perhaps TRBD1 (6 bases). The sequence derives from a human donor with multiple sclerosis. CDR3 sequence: CAISDGGGTEAFF. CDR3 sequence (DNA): TGTGCCATCAGTGACGGGGGCGGCACTGAAGCTTTCTTT.